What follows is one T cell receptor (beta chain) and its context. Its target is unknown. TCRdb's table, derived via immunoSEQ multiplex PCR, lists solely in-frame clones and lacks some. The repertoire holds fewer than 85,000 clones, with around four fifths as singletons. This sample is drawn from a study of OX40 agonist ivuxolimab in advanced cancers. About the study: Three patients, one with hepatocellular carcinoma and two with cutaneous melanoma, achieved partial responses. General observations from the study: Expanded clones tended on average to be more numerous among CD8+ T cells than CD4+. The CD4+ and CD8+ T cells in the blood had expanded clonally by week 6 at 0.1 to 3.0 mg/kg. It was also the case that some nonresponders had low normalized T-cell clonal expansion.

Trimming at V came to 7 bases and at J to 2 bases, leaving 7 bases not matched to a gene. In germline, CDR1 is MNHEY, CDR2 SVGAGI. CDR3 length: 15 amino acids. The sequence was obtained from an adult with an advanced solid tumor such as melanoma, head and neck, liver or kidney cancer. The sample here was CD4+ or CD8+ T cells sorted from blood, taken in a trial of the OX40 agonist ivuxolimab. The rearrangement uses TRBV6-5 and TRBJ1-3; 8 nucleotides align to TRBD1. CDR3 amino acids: CASKKGTGAGNTIYF. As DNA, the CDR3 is TGTGCCAGCAAAAAAGGGACAGGAGCTGGAAACACCATATATTTT.